This T cell receptor beta chain was obtained from a study of cytomegalovirus exposure and HLA in healthy donors. Study-level background: Earlier, 150 million to 200 million T cells were analyzed, and about 100 million unique TCR beta sequences were found among them.

Researchers ran the PCR with 60 Vbeta and 13 Jbeta primers. Study processing details: In a later analysis, around 12 million of 60 million to 80 million unique beta chains occurred in at least two donors. Repertoires were generated with immunoSEQ multiplex PCR, while TCRdb's copy carries only in-frame clones and drops some. D and trimming were read from the DNA, whereas the V and J calls and clone size are those reported in that table. The sample records 200,000 to 250,000 clones, over 65% being singletons. Turning to this clone: Its specificity is not known.

All donors participated as healthy donors of bone marrow. Study-wide results and limits: Later analysis showed TCR association rates varying by HLA locus, highest for DRB1 and lowest for HLA-C.

The sequence was obtained from a woman aged 55-70 years in good health and CMV-seropositive. Material: PBMCs.

CDR3 nucleotide sequence: TGTGCCTGGAGTGGTCGACAGTTCGGAACTGGCTACACCTTC. Translation: CAWSGRQFGTGYTF. This chain links TRBV30 with TRBJ1-2; D possibly corresponds to TRBD1 (5 bases). Per germline, CDR1 GTSNPN and CDR2 SVGIG (reference sequence). V lost 1 base, J lost 7 bases, and 16 bases lay in between. This CDR3 is built from 14 residues.